The present entry profiles one T cell receptor beta chain with its context. Its antigen is currently unknown. The data derive from a study of cytomegalovirus exposure and HLA in healthy donors. About the study: Per a later analysis, the roughly 670 first-cohort and approximately 120 validation repertoires shared one platform. Study-level points and caveats: Both high specificity and high sensitivity reportedly marked the classifier's diagnosis of cytomegalovirus status.

Using immunoSEQ multiplex PCR, the repertoire was profiled, and TCRdb retains in-frame clones only, with some absent. The table lists fewer than 150,000 clones, roughly 86% of them singletons, with roughly 10% in the top ten. The source is a man aged 18 to 30 in good health and CMV-seropositive. Specimen: PBMCs.

The chain's CDR3 is CASSEAGTSTDTQYF. The DNA for the CDR3 is TGTGCCAGCAGTGAAGCCGGGACTAGCACAGATACGCAGTATTTT. The chain couples TRBV6-1 to TRBJ2-3; a weak D match, TRBD2 (6 bases). This CDR3 spans 15 amino acids. Per the germline V gene, CDR1 is MNHNS and CDR2 is SASEGT. V gave up 0 bases and J gave up 0 bases, with 7 bases separating them.